A single sample is the source of the 10 T cell receptor beta chains below, sequenced in a study of blood T cell repertoires in COVID-19. Sequencing was performed with immunoSEQ multiplex PCR; in TCRdb, only in-frame clones are kept and a portion is missing. The sample carries 55,000 to 65,000 clones, over 80% recorded once. What was sequenced was peripheral blood. The receptors stem from a human donor with active COVID-19. The donor label of this sample is uncertain.

This clone is a singleton in its sample. The chain recombines TRBV5-1 with TRBJ2-1, with 7 bases lining up with TRBD2. J was trimmed by 6 bases and V by 7 bases; bases with no gene match: 16. CDR3 size: 16 residues. Per the germline V gene, CDR1 is SGHRS and CDR2 is YFSETQ. CDR3: CASALISSGALNEQFF. The CDR3 bases are TGCGCCAGCGCGTTAATCTCGAGCGGGGCCCTCAATGAGCAGTTCTTC.

The CDR3 DNA reads TGTGCCAGCAGACCCGCAAAGCCTAACTATGGCTACACCTTC. As protein: CASRPAKPNYGYTF. This chain uses TRBV7-2 with TRBJ1-2; D gene ambiguous. The CDR3 is 14 residues long. The germline CDR1 and CDR2 sequences are SGHTA and FQGNSA. The V and J ends lost 6 bases and 0 bases respectively, with 11 bases between them.

This chain joins TRBV7-9 and TRBJ2-7, with TRBD1 matching 10 bases. Germline V gene sequence: CDR1 SEHNR, CDR2 FQNEAQ (reference sequence). CDR3 size: 15 residues. The trim removed 4 bases at V and 3 bases at J, leaving 6 bases unmatched. CDR3 nucleotides: TGTGCCAGCAGCTCCAGACAGGGGGCATTCTACGAGCAGTACTTC. Translated: CASSSRQGAFYEQYF.

The chain joins TRBV9 to TRBJ2-7, with D maybe TRBD1 (6 bases). V was clipped by 3 bases and J by 0 bases, with 10 bases between them. The CDR3 covers 14 residues. Looked up from germline, CDR1 is SGDLS and CDR2 is YYNGEE. DNA of the CDR3: TGTGCCAGCAGCGGGGGACAAGTCTCCTACGAGCAGTACTTC. This gives the protein CASSGGQVSYEQYF.

J is TRBJ2-3 and V is TRBV7-6; 8 bases align to TRBD1. The CDR3 runs 15 residues. CDR1 and CDR2 from the germline V gene are SGHVS and FNYEAQ. V dropped 6 bases and J dropped 0; count of bases not matched to a gene: 5. The CDR3 DNA is TGTGCCAGCAGACCGACAGGGGCTAGCACAGATACGCAGTATTTT. As protein: CASRPTGASTDTQYF.

This clone was seen once. The chain links TRBV18 to TRBJ2-1; 8 nucleotides agree with TRBD1. This CDR3 contains 15 residues. Trimming took 4 bases from V and 8 from J; bases not matched to a gene: 10. Germline CDR1 is KGHSH and CDR2 is LQKENI. CDR3 sequence: CASSRQGAVGYEQFF. The CDR3 coding sequence is TGTGCCAGCTCACGTCAGGGGGCGGTTGGATATGAGCAGTTCTTC. The full variable domain, in which reference TRBV18 and TRBJ2-1 provide the parts outside the CDR3, is NAGVMQNPRHLVRRRGQEARLRCSPMKGHSHVYWYRQLPEEGLKFMVYLQKENIIDESGMPKERFSAEFPKEGPSILRIQQVVRGDSAAYFCASSRQGAVGYEQFFGPGTRLTVL.

This clone was recorded once. V gene TRBV5-1 combines with J gene TRBJ2-3; D remains ambiguous. This CDR3 contains 16 residues. CDR1 and CDR2 from the germline V gene are SGHRS and YFSETQ. Trimming left V 0 bases short and J 0 bases short, with 11 bases between. This chain's CDR3 is CASSLEAGISTDTQYF. CDR3 sequence (DNA): TGCGCCAGCAGCTTGGAGGCAGGTATTAGCACAGATACGCAGTATTTT. The whole variable domain, filled in from reference TRBV5-1 and TRBJ2-3, reads KAGVTQTPRYLIKTRGQQVTLSCSPISGHRSVSWYQQTPGQGLQFLFEYFSETQRNKGNFPGRFSGRQFSNSRSEMNVSTLELGDSALYLCASSLEAGISTDTQYFGPGTRLTVL.

This clone has only one observation. V is TRBV2 and J is TRBJ1-4; 7 positions agree with TRBD1. V lost 5 bases and J lost 0; bases outside the gene matches: 6. The CDR3 is 16 residues long. CDR1 is SNHLY, CDR2 FYNNEI, per germline. CDR3 bases: TGTGCCAGCAGTATAACCGGGACAGCAACTAATGAAAAACTGTTTTTT. It translates to CASSITGTATNEKLFF.

This chain uses TRBV29-1 with TRBJ1-2; D perhaps matches TRBD1 (6 bases). This CDR3 contains 13 residues. Between the trimmed V and J ends, which lost 1 base and 4 bases, there was a span of 10 bases. The V gene's germline CDR1 is SQVTM and CDR2 ANQGSEA. The CDR3 is CSVEVQGIYGYTF. In nucleotides, the CDR3 is TGCAGCGTTGAAGTCCAGGGGATCTATGGCTACACCTTC.

V and J are TRBV7-9 and TRBJ1-1; no clear D. V was cut by 4 bases and J by 0 bases, with 18 bases left in between. The CDR3 is made up of 17 amino acids. Germline V gives CDR1 SEHNR, CDR2 FQNEAQ (reference sequence). In DNA, the CDR3 is TGTGCCAGCAGCTCGTACGGTGGGAGATACATGAACACTGAAGCTTTCTTT. Translation: CASSSYGGRYMNTEAFF.